Listed below are T cell receptor beta chains from one sample, sequenced in a study of PD-1 blockade in classical Hodgkin lymphoma. Assay used: immunoSEQ multiplex PCR; TCRdb lists only in-frame clones, some missing. Of 25,000 to 35,000 clones in the sample, more than 60% were seen once. Sequenced here: peripheral blood mononuclear cells (PBMCs), sampled before the second cycle of nivolumab. The receptors were gathered from a human donor with classical Hodgkin lymphoma. Each CDR3 is given with its conserved first and last residue. A D gene is named only where the DNA matches it firmly. The size of a clone is reported for some rows only, either as once, few or many, or as a class for expanded clones.

.	TRBJ2-2	once	TRBV4-2	TGTGCCAGCAGCCGGTGGGGGGAGTCGAACACCGGGGAGCTGTTTTTT	CASSRWGESNTGELFF
TRBD1	TRBJ1-5	.	TRBV7-3	TGTGCCAGCAGTAAAAACCACCGGACAGGCCATTATAGCAATCAGCCCCAGCATTTT	CASSKNHRTGHYSNQPQHF
TRBD2	TRBJ2-3	.	TRBV9	TGTGCCAGCAGCCCGAGCGGGGGGTGGACAGATACGCAGTATTTT	CASSPSGGWTDTQYF
.	TRBJ2-1	.	TRBV2	TGTGCCAGCACTTTCCAATACAATGAGCAGTTCTTC	CASTFQYNEQFF
.	TRBJ2-4	.	TRBV19	TGTGCCAGTAGTATAGATCGGCCGGGATGGGGTGGGGAAAACATTCAGTACTTC	CASSIDRPGWGGENIQYF
.	TRBJ1-1	few	TRBV28	TGTGCCATCGGCGAGGCTGAAACTGAAGCTTTCTTT	CAIGEAETEAFF
.	TRBJ1-2	few	TRBV5-1	TGCGCCAGCAGCTTGGCAGGCTACTATGGCTACACCTTC	CASSLAGYYGYTF
.	TRBJ2-5	once	TRBV28	TGTGCCAGCATAAGGGGGGGAGGGGCGCGTGAGGAGACCCAGTACTTC	CASIRGGGAREETQYF
.	TRBJ2-7	.	TRBV7-8	TGTGCCAGCAGCTTAAGGGTGACTTCGGCGCAGTACTTC	CASSLRVTSAQYF
.	TRBJ2-7	few	TRBV2	TGTGCCAGCACTTCGGACAATCCCTACGAGCAGTACTTC	CASTSDNPYEQYF